Presented here are 28 T cell receptor beta chains from one specimen sequenced in a study of blood T cell repertoires in COVID-19. Produced via immunoSEQ multiplex PCR; TCRdb's table is partial and in-frame only. The table shows roughly 700,000 clones, with 70% to 90% occurring only once. The material sequenced was peripheral blood. These receptors were obtained from a woman aged 18-29 years with acute or convalescent COVID-19.

V usage is TRBV4-3 and J usage is TRBJ1-3, with D tentatively TRBD1 (5 bases). Germline V lookup: CDR1 LGHNA, CDR2 YSLEER. This CDR3 comprises 16 residues. Between the trimmed V and J ends, which lost 0 bases and 3 bases, there was a span of 12 bases. CDR3 coding DNA: TGCGCCAGCAGCCAAGATACAGGAATCCATGGAAACACCATATATTTT. Encoded protein: CASSQDTGIHGNTIYF.

The CDR3 region has the DNA TGCGCCAGCAGTGAGTCTCCGGGAGGGGGAAGGGCTGAAGCTTTCTTT. Its protein product is CASSESPGGGRAEAFF. The genes are TRBV10-1 and TRBJ1-1, with TRBD1 as a possible D gene (6 bases). The V and J ends lost 0 bases and 6 bases respectively, with 17 bases between them. Germline lookup yields CDR1 WNHNN and CDR2 SYGVQD (reference sequence). The CDR3 contains 16 residues.

This chain links TRBV20-1 with TRBJ2-7, with D perhaps TRBD1 (5 bases). V gave up 3 bases and J gave up 0 bases, with 15 bases separating them. This CDR3 region has 15 residues. Looked up from germline, CDR1 is DFQATT and CDR2 is SNEGSKA (reference sequence). The DNA for the CDR3 is TGCAGTGCTAGTCCAGGGCCCCGAGGCTCCTACGAGCAGTACTTC. Translated: CSASPGPRGSYEQYF.

This clone was observed a handful of times. The chain joins TRBV19 to TRBJ1-2; D gene unclear. V was pared by 7 bases and J by 6 bases, with 15 bases between. This CDR3 is 13 amino acids long. The germline gives CDR1 LNHDA, CDR2 SQIVND (reference sequence). The CDR3 coding sequence is TGTGCCAGTACCACCCTCCGGTCGAATGGCTACACCTTC. As protein: CASTTLRSNGYTF.

This clone is a singleton in its sample. The chain employs TRBV30 and TRBJ1-4; TRBD1 is a possible D gene (5 bases). The ends were cut back, 5 bases at V and 5 bases at J, with 12 bases in the middle. The V gene's germline CDR1 is GTSNPN and CDR2 SVGIG (reference sequence). This CDR3 has 13 residues. CDR3 DNA: TGTGCCTGGGGCTCAGGGCAAAATGAAAAACTGTTTTTT. Its translation: CAWGSGQNEKLFF.

The chain links TRBV6-4 to TRBJ1-2; D call uncertain. With 6 bases removed from V and 4 bases from J, the gap between germline ends came to 15 bases. The germline CDR1 and CDR2 sequences are MRHNA and SNTAGT. The CDR3 runs to 14 residues. The CDR3 bases are TGTGCCAGCAGACAACCGGGATCTGCCTATGGCTACACCTTC. Translated: CASRQPGSAYGYTF.

The chain has TRBV27 and TRBJ2-4; weak D call: TRBD2 (6 bases). CDR3 size: 11 residues. Germline CDR1 and CDR2: MNHEY and SMNVEV (reference sequence). Deletions cut 6 bases from V and 8 bases from J, with 8 bases between. The CDR3 sequence: CASRDYYIQYF. The CDR3 nucleotides read TGTGCCAGCAGGGACTATTACATTCAGTACTTC.

For the CDR3, the DNA is TGTGCCAGCAGTTACTCTTGGACAGATAGCTATGGCTACACCTTC. Its protein product is CASSYSWTDSYGYTF. The rearrangement links TRBV6-2 or TRBV6-3 to TRBJ1-2; the D gene is possibly TRBD1 (6 bases). V shed 0 bases and J shed 4 bases, with 12 bases lying between them. The CDR3 runs to 15 residues. CDR1 is MNHEY and CDR2 is SVGEGT in the germline V gene.

V and J are TRBV2 and TRBJ1-2; 12 nucleotides align to TRBD1. The germline gives CDR1 SNHLY, CDR2 FYNNEI. This CDR3 is built from 16 residues. The junction had 8 bases not matched to a gene; V was cut back by 6 bases and J by 3 bases. CDR3 residues: CASRWGQGAQDYGYTF. In DNA, the CDR3 is TGTGCCAGCAGGTGGGGACAGGGGGCGCAGGACTATGGCTACACCTTC.

The sample holds one count of this clone. V is TRBV7-8 and J is TRBJ1-2; D is unclear. CDR1 SGHVS and CDR2 FQNEAQ come from the germline V gene. Trimming took off 1 base at V and 3 bases at J, with 12 bases between the two ends. The CDR3 contains 15 residues. DNA of the CDR3: TGTGCCAGCAGCTTAGTTCTCAAGGCGGACTATGGCTACACCTTC. Translated, it gives CASSLVLKADYGYTF.

V gene TRBV12-3 or TRBV12-4 combines with J gene TRBJ2-1, with 8 bases lining up with TRBD1. V dropped 5 bases and J dropped 10; count of bases not matched to a gene: 7. The CDR3 runs to 13 residues. This CDR3 is CASSPQGGKEQFF. CDR3 nucleotides: TGTGCCAGCAGTCCACAGGGGGGAAAAGAGCAGTTCTTC.

The rearrangement uses TRBV7-9 and TRBJ1-2, with TRBD1 identical over 7 bases. CDR3 size: 16 residues. The germline gives CDR1 SEHNR, CDR2 FQNEAQ (reference sequence). V shed 5 bases, J shed 6 bases, and the junction held 15 bases outside the gene matches. The CDR3: CASSERTGRFRDGYTF. For the CDR3, the DNA is TGTGCCAGCAGCGAACGGACAGGACGGTTTAGAGATGGCTACACCTTC.

The chain carries TRBV7-9 and TRBJ1-2; possible D gene TRBD1, 6 bases. Germline loops: CDR1 SEHNR, CDR2 FQNEAQ (reference sequence). The V and J ends lost 5 bases and 8 bases respectively, with 18 bases between them. The CDR3 is 14 residues long. The CDR3 sequence: CASSPNGGGRGYTF. The CDR3 bases are TGTGCCAGCAGCCCCAACGGGGGGGGGCGAGGCTACACCTTC. The variable domain in full, completed from reference TRBV7-9 and TRBJ1-2, reads DTGVSQNPRHKITKRGQNVTFRCDPISEHNRLYWYRQTLGQGPEFLTYFQNEAQLEKSRLLSDRFSAERPKGSFSTLEIQRTEQGDSAMYLCASSPNGGGRGYTFGSGTRLTVV.

This chain joins TRBV6-5 and TRBJ1-1; TRBD1 matches 7 bases. The CDR3 extends over 13 amino acids. Germline CDR1 is MNHEY and CDR2 is SVGAGI. V trimming: 11 bases; J trimming: 5 bases; junction bases outside the gene matches: 11. The chain's CDR3 is CALRQGGKTEAFF. In nucleotides, the CDR3 is TGTGCCCTCCGACAGGGCGGGAAGACTGAAGCTTTCTTT.

This chain joins TRBV18 and TRBJ2-5; D is possibly TRBD1 (6 bases). Trimming removed 3 bases at V and 5 bases at J, with 22 bases between. From germline, CDR1 is KGHSH and CDR2 LQKENI. The length of the CDR3 is 17 residues. The CDR3 reads CASSPPAARGGGETQYF. The CDR3 nucleotides read TGTGCCAGCTCACCGCCCGCAGCCAGGGGTGGCGGGGAGACCCAGTACTTC.

The rearrangement joins TRBV5-1 to TRBJ1-1, with D perhaps TRBD1 (6 bases). The CDR3 has 13 amino acids. Germline assignment: CDR1 SGHRS and CDR2 YFSETQ. V was cut by 3 bases and J by 0 bases, with 6 bases left in between. The CDR3 loop reads CASSWGLNTEAFF. The CDR3 DNA reads TGCGCCAGCAGCTGGGGGCTGAACACTGAAGCTTTCTTT.

The gene calls are TRBV3-1 (or the pseudogene TRBV3-2) and TRBJ2-7; TRBD1 matches at 8 bases. Germline V CDR1 and CDR2: LGHDT, YNNKEL (reference sequence). CDR3 length: 15 amino acids. V was pared by 6 bases and J by 4 bases, with 11 bases of the junction left unmatched. The CDR3: CASSLGGTGVYEQYF. CDR3 nucleotides: TGTGCCAGCAGTTTAGGAGGGACAGGAGTATACGAGCAGTACTTC.

This chain uses TRBV10-3 with TRBJ1-6; D not resolved. This CDR3 is 13 amino acids long. With 7 bases removed from V and 7 bases from J, the gap between germline ends came to 11 bases. The germline CDR1 and CDR2 sequences are ENHRY and SYGVKD. This chain's CDR3 is CAIKEASNSPLHF. The CDR3, as DNA: TGTGCCATCAAGGAGGCCAGCAATTCACCCCTCCACTTT.

This chain connects TRBV23-1 to TRBJ2-3; 9 bases match TRBD2. TRBV23-1 is known as an ORF, though its function is uncertain. CDR3 size: 19 residues. V shed 0 bases and J 0 bases; nucleotides not matched to a gene: 10. The CDR3, as DNA: TGCGCCAGCAGTCAATCGAAGACTAGCGGCCGATCTAGCACAGATACGCAGTATTTT. Encoded protein: CASSQSKTSGRSSTDTQYF.

This sequence joins TRBV6-2 or TRBV6-3 and TRBJ1-1; D not certain. The CDR3 has 15 residues. CDR1 is MNHEY, CDR2 SVGEGT, per germline. Trimming took 0 bases from V and 5 from J, leaving 13 bases between them. The CDR3, as DNA: TGTGCCAGCAGTTACTCGACCTGGAGTGGGACTGAAGCTTTCTTT. It codes for CASSYSTWSGTEAFF.

The genes are TRBV6-5 and TRBJ2-7; 7 bases agree with TRBD1. The J segment lost 1 base and the V segment lost 6 bases, leaving 3 bases of the junction unmatched. The germline gives CDR1 MNHEY, CDR2 SVGAGI. The CDR3 sequence is 13 residues long. CDR3 nucleotide sequence: TGTGCCAGCAGGGGACAGAAATCCTACGAGCAGTACTTC. Translated, it gives CASRGQKSYEQYF.

The chain employs TRBV2 and TRBJ1-4; TRBD1 agrees at 7 bases. The CDR3 sequence is 15 residues long. Germline-derived CDR1 and CDR2 are SNHLY and FYNNEI. The V and J ends lost 8 bases and 0 bases, in that order; junction bases with no gene match: 6. The CDR3 here is CASGRQGTTNEKLFF. The CDR3 bases are TGTGCCAGCGGACGACAGGGAACAACTAATGAAAAACTGTTTTTT.

This clone was counted a few times. This chain joins TRBV29-1 and TRBJ1-1; a weak D match, TRBD1 (6 bases). This CDR3 is 13 amino acids long. Germline V gives CDR1 SQVTM, CDR2 ANQGSEA. Trimming left V 4 bases short and J 5 bases short, with 14 bases between. The CDR3 bases are TGCAGCGTTGGGGTAGGGGGACATACTGAAGCTTTCTTT. Translation: CSVGVGGHTEAFF.

This rearrangement joins TRBV6-2 or TRBV6-3 to TRBJ2-5; D remains unclear. The V gene lost 6 bases and the J gene lost 3 bases, with 11 bases spanning the gap. The CDR3 loop spans 13 amino acids. Germline V gene sequence: CDR1 MNHEY, CDR2 SVGEGT. CDR3: CASSYTEKETQYF. CDR3 nucleotide sequence: TGTGCCAGCAGCTATACAGAGAAAGAGACCCAGTACTTC.

This clone showed up just once. The genes are TRBV9 and TRBJ2-1; 10 bases are a match to TRBD1. The junction had 7 bases not matched to a gene; V was cut back by 4 bases and J by 3 bases. Germline assignment: CDR1 SGDLS and CDR2 YYNGEE. CDR3 length: 16 amino acids. In nucleotides, the CDR3 is TGTGCCAGCAGCACCGGCGGGACAGGGGACTACAATGAGCAGTTCTTC. Protein sequence: CASSTGGTGDYNEQFF. Together with reference TRBV9 and TRBJ2-1, the CDR3 gives the full variable domain: DSGVTQTPKHLITATGQRVTLRCSPRSGDLSVYWYQQSLDQGLQFLIQYYNGEERAKGNILERFSAQQFPDLHSELNLSSLELGDSALYFCASSTGGTGDYNEQFFGPGTRLTVL.

This clone was seen only once. V gene TRBV30 combines with J gene TRBJ2-5; 9 bases are a match to TRBD2. The CDR3 has 14 residues. Germline V gene sequence: CDR1 GTSNPN, CDR2 SVGIG (reference sequence). The V and J ends lost 2 bases and 5 bases, in that order; junction bases with no gene match: 6. The CDR3 region has the DNA TGTGCCTGGAGTAGGCTAGCGGGGACGGAGACCCAGTACTTC. Translating it yields CAWSRLAGTETQYF.

This clone appeared a few times. This rearrangement joins TRBV5-1 to TRBJ2-7, with D maybe TRBD2 (6 bases). CDR3 length equals 16 residues. Germline loops: CDR1 SGHRS, CDR2 YFSETQ. The ends were cut back, 3 bases at V and 0 bases at J, with 16 bases in the middle. CDR3 residues: CASSSRPGLSSYEQYF. The CDR3 nucleotides read TGCGCCAGCAGCTCCCGACCGGGACTTAGCTCCTACGAGCAGTACTTC.

The chain uses TRBV6-4 and TRBJ2-3; 11 bases match TRBD2. The CDR3 contains 16 residues. V shed 5 bases, J shed 2 bases, and the junction held 6 bases outside the gene matches. The germline gives CDR1 MRHNA, CDR2 SNTAGT. CDR3: CASSHLAGGTTDTQYF. The CDR3 coding sequence is TGTGCCAGCAGTCATCTAGCGGGGGGAACCACAGATACGCAGTATTTT.